These T cell receptor beta chains were read from a single sample in a study of beta chain features in type 1 diabetes. Method: immunoSEQ multiplex PCR; TCRdb's copy keeps in-frame clones and lacks some. The sample has 300,000 to 450,000 clones; over 9.5% are singletons. Sequencing was performed on naive CD4+ T cells from blood. These TCRs come from a man aged 18-30 years in good health. The CDR3 runs from the conserved cysteine through the conserved F or W. The D gene is left open where the match is weak. The size entry is marked missing in some rows and otherwise reads once, few, many or a size class.

J: TRBJ2-3; V: TRBV7-2; size: few; D: TRBD2; DNA: TGTGCCAGCAGCCTACTCGGCGGGAGCACTATCACAGATACGCAGTATTTT; CDR3: CASSLLGGSTITDTQYF
J: TRBJ1-6; V: TRBV5-4; size: .; D: TRBD1; DNA: TGTGCCAGCAGCCCGGCCGGGCCCACAGGGGGTTCACCCCTCCACTTT; CDR3: CASSPAGPTGGSPLHF
J: TRBJ2-2; V: TRBV9; size: .; D: .; DNA: TGTGCCAGCAGCCCGCAGTTCCCCGGGGAGCTGTTTTTT; CDR3: CASSPQFPGELFF
J: TRBJ1-6; V: TRBV29-1; size: few; D: TRBD1; DNA: TGCAGCGTTCGGGGACAGGGGAATTCACCCCTCCACTTT; CDR3: CSVRGQGNSPLHF
J: TRBJ2-7; V: TRBV5-4; size: .; D: .; DNA: TGTGCCAGCAGCCTTGGCAACGAGCAGTACTTC; CDR3: CASSLGNEQYF
J: TRBJ2-3; V: TRBV6-5; size: few; D: TRBD1; DNA: TGTGCCAGCAGTTACTCGGGACAGTCAGATACGCAGTATTTT; CDR3: CASSYSGQSDTQYF
J: TRBJ2-7; V: TRBV5-4; size: .; D: TRBD1; DNA: TGTGCCAGCAGCCTCGGACAGGGCCCCTCCTACGAGCAGTACTTC; CDR3: CASSLGQGPSYEQYF
J: TRBJ2-7; V: TRBV30; size: .; D: .; DNA: TGTGCCTGGAGTGTTCTAAACTACGAGCAGTACTTC; CDR3: CAWSVLNYEQYF
J: TRBJ1-1; V: TRBV10-3; size: .; D: TRBD1; DNA: TGTGCCATTGGATTGGACAGGGGGGACGCTGAAGCTTTCTTT; CDR3: CAIGLDRGDAEAFF
J: TRBJ1-5; V: TRBV14; size: few; D: TRBD1; DNA: TGTGCCAGCAGCCAAGGGACAGGGGATCAGCCCCAGCATTTT; CDR3: CASSQGTGDQPQHF
J: TRBJ2-3; V: TRBV5-1; size: few; D: .; DNA: TGCGCCAGCAGCTTGGAAGACTCTTACACAGATACGCAGTATTTT; CDR3: CASSLEDSYTDTQYF
J: TRBJ2-1; V: TRBV4-1; size: few; D: TRBD2; DNA: TGCGCCAGCAGGCCCGGGACTACTTACCATGAGCAGTTCTTC; CDR3: CASRPGTTYHEQFF
J: TRBJ2-7; V: TRBV30; size: .; D: TRBD2; DNA: TGTGCCTGGACCAGACTAGCGGGAGTCCACGAGCAGTACTTC; CDR3: CAWTRLAGVHEQYF
J: TRBJ1-2; V: TRBV2; size: .; D: .; DNA: TGTGCCTGCACCGGGGATAACTATGGCTACACCTTC; CDR3: CACTGDNYGYTF
J: TRBJ2-1; V: TRBV9; size: .; D: TRBD2; DNA: TGTGCCAGCGGGGGACTAGCGGCTTCCAATGAGCAGTTCTTC; CDR3: CASGGLAASNEQFF
J: TRBJ1-2; V: TRBV5-4; size: once; D: .; DNA: TGTGCCAGCAGCGTAGCTACAGGGATCTCCTATGGCTACACCTTC; CDR3: CASSVATGISYGYTF
J: TRBJ2-7; V: TRBV5-1; size: .; D: .; DNA: TGCGCCAGCAGCTTGGTCGGGGGTTCCTACGAGCAGTACTTC; CDR3: CASSLVGGSYEQYF
J: TRBJ2-1; V: TRBV10-3; size: .; D: TRBD1; DNA: TGTGCCATCAACCCGGGACAGGGTGTGAATGAGCAGTTCTTC; CDR3: CAINPGQGVNEQFF
J: TRBJ2-5; V: TRBV28; size: .; D: TRBD1; DNA: TGTGCCACCAAGACAGGGGGACGGGAGACCCAGTACTTC; CDR3: CATKTGGRETQYF
J: TRBJ1-2; V: TRBV15; size: few; D: .; DNA: TGTGCCACCAGCAGAGATGGAGCCAGTATCTATGGCTACACCTTC; CDR3: CATSRDGASIYGYTF